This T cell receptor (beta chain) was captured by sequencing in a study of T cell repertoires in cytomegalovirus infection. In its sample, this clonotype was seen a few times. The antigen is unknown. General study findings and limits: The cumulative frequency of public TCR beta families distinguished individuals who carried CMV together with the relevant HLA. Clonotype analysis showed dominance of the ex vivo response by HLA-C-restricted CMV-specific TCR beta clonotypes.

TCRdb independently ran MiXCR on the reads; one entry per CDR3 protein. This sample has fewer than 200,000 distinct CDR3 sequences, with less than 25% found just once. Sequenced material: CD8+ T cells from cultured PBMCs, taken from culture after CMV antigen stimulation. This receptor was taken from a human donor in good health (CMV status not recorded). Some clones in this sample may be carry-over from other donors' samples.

The CDR3 DNA reads TGTGCCAGCAGTCGACAGGGGGAAGCTTACGAGCAGTACTTC. As protein: CASSRQGEAYEQYF. The rearrangement links TRBV28 to TRBJ2-7; 9 positions agree with TRBD1. The CDR3 length is 14 residues. The junction had 6 bases not matched to a gene; V was cut back by 5 bases and J by 4 bases. Germline loops: CDR1 MDHEN, CDR2 SYDVKM.